These 4 T cell receptor beta chains share one sample of origin, sequenced in a study of persistence of HIV-infected CD4 T cells. For these receptors, no antigen is known. The libraries were made with immunoSEQ version 4 in survey mode. Assay used: immunoSEQ multiplex PCR; TCRdb lists only in-frame clones, some missing. The repertoire has 15,000 to 20,000 clones, around three fifths of them found once; the top ten carry 7% to 10%. Cells were stimulated with CMV-infected fibroblast lysates at 8 to 10 ug/mL. Responding CD4+ T cells were sorted by upregulation of both CD40 ligand and CD69. Sequenced here: CD4+ T cells sorted from PBMCs after approximately 20-hour stimulation, sampled from a patient who received antiretroviral therapy. The receptors derive from an adult woman with HIV who was CMV-seropositive.

The J gene is TRBJ1-2, the V gene TRBV4-1; D is unclear. Germline V gives CDR1 MGHRA, CDR2 YSYEKL. The CDR3 length is 14 residues. Trimming took 0 bases from V and 4 from J, leaving 9 bases between them. CDR3 sequence (DNA): TGCGCCAGCAGCCAAGATGAGCTCAGCTATGGCTACACCTTC. It is translated as CASSQDELSYGYTF.

The chain uses TRBV5-8 and TRBJ2-1, with D tentatively TRBD2 (5 bases). The CDR3 has 15 amino acids. The germline gives CDR1 SGHTS, CDR2 YDEGEE. Trimming took off 0 bases at V and 3 bases at J, with 10 bases between the two ends. CDR3 bases: TGTGCCAGCAGCTTGGGAGGGTACCTCTACAATGAGCAGTTCTTC. Amino acids: CASSLGGYLYNEQFF.

The V call is TRBV12-3 or TRBV12-4, the J call TRBJ1-2; D is unclear. CDR3 length: 13 residues. V dropped 2 bases and J dropped 8 bases, with 12 bases sitting between them. The CDR3 nucleotides read TGTGCCAGCAGTTTAAGCGTGGGCTTCGGCTACACCTTC. Its translation is CASSLSVGFGYTF.

This clone appeared a few times. The chain uses TRBV6-5 and TRBJ1-1; possible D gene TRBD1, 5 bases. CDR3 length: 15 amino acids. Germline CDR1 and CDR2: MNHEY and SVGAGI. The V gene lost 4 bases and the J gene lost 5 bases, with 17 bases spanning the gap. CDR3 nucleotides: TGTGCCAGCAGTTTAGGAGTAAGGGGTGGTACTGAAGCTTTCTTT. Its protein is CASSLGVRGGTEAFF.